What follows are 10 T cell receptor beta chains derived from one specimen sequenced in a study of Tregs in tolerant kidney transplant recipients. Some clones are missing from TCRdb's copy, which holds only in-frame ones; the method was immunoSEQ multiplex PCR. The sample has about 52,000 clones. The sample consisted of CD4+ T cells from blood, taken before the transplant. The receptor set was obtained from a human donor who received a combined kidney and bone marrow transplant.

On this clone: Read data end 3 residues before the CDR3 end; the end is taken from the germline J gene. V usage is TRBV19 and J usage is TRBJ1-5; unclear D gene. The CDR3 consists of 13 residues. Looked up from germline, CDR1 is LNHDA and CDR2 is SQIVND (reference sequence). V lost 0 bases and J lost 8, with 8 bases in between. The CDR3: CASSIEHSKPQHF. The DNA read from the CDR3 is TGTGCCAGTAGTATAGAGCACAGCAAGCCC.

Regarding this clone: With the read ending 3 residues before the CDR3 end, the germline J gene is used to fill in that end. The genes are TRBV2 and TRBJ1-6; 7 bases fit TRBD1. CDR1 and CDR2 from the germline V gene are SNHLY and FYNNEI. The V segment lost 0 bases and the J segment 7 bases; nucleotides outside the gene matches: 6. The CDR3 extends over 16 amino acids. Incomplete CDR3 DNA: TGTGCCAGCAGTGAAGCCCCGGGACAGCTAAATTCACCC. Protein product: CASSEAPGQLNSP. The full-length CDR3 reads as CASSEAPGQLNSPLHF.

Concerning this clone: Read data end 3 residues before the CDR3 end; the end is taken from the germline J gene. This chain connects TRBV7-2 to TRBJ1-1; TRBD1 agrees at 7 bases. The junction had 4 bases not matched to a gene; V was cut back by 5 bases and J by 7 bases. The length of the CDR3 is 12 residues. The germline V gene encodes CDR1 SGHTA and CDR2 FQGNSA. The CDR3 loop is CASSRGQVEAFF. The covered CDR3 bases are TGTGCCAGCAGCCGTGGACAGGTTGAA.

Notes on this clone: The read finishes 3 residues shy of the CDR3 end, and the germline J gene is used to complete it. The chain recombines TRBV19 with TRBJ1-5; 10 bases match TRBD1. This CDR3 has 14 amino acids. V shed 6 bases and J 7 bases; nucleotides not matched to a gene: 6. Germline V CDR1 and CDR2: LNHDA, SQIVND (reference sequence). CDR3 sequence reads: CASRGQGVGQPQHF. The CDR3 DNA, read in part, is TGTGCCAGTAGAGGACAGGGGGTGGGCCAGCCC.

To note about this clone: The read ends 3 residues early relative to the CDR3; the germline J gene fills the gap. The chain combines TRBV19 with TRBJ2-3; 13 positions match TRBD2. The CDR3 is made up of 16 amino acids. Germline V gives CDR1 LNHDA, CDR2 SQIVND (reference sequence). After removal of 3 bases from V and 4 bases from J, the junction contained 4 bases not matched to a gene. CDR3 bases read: TGTGCCAGTAGTATTAGGACTAGCGGGAGTCCAGATACG. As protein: CASSIRTSGSPDT. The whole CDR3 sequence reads CASSIRTSGSPDTQYF.

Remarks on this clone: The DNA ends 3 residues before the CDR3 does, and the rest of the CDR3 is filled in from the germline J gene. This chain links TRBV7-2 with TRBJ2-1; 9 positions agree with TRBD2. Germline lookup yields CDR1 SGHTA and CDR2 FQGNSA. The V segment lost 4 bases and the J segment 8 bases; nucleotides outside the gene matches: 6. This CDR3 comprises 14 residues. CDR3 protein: CASSSTSGRDEQFF. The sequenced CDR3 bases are TGTGCCAGCAGCTCCACTAGCGGGCGGGATGAG. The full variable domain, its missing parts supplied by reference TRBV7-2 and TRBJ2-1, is GAGVSQSPSNKVTEKGKDVELRCDPISGHTALYWYRQSLGQGLEFLIYFQGNSAPDKSGLPSDRFSAERTGGSVSTLTIQRTQQEDSAVYLCASSSTSGRDEQFFGPGTRLTVL.

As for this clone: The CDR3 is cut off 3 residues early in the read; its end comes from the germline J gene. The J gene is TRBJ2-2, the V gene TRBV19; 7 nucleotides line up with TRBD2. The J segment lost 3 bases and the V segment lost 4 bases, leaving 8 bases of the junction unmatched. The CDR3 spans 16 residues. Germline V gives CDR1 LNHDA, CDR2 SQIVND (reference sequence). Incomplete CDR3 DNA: TGTGCCAGTAGTAAGCGGGATTCTTATTACACCGGGGAG. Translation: CASSKRDSYYTGE. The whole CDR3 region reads CASSKRDSYYTGELFF.

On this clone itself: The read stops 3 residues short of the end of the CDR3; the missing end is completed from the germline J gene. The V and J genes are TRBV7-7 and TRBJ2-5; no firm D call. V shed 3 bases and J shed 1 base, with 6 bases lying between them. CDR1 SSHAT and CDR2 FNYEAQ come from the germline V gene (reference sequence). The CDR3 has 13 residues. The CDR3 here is CASSLRRQETQYF. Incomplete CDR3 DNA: TGTGCCAGCAGCTTGCGGCGCCAAGAGACC.

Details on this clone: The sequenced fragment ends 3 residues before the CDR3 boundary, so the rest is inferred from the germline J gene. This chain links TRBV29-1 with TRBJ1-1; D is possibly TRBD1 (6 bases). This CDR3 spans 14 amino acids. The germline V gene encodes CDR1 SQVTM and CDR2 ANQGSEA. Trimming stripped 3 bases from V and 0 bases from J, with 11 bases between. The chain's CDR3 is CSVEEGVLNTEAFF. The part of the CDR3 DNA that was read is TGCAGCGTTGAGGAGGGGGTTTTGAACACTGAA.

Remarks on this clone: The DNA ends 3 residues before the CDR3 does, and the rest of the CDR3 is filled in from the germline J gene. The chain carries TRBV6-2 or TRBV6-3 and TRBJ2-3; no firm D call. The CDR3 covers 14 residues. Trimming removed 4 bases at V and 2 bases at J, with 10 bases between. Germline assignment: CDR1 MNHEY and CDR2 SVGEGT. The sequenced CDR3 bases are TGTGCCAGCAGTTCCATGGCCCCCACAGATACG. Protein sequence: CASSSMAPTDT. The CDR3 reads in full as CASSSMAPTDTQYF.